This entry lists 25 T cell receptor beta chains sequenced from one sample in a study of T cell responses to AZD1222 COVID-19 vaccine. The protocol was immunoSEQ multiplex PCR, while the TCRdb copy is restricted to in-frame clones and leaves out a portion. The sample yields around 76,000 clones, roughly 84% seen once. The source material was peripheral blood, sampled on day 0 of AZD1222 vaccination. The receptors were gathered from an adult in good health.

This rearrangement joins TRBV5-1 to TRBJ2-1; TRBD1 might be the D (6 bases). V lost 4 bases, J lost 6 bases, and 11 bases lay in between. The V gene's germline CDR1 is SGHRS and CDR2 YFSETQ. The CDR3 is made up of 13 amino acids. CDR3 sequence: CASSRDNTNEQFF. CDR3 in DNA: TGCGCCAGCAGCCGGGACAATACCAATGAGCAGTTCTTC.

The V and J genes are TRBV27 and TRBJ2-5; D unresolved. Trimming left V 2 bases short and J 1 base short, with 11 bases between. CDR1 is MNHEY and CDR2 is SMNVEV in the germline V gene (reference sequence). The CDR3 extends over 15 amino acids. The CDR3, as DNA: TGTGCCAGCAGTTTAAGGGCTAGTCTCCAAGAGACCCAGTACTTC. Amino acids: CASSLRASLQETQYF.

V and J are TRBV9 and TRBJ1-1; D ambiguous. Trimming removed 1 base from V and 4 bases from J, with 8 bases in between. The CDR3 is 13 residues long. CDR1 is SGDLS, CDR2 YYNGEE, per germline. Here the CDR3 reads CASSVTLRTEAFF. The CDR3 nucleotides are TGTGCCAGCAGCGTAACTCTGCGCACTGAAGCTTTCTTT. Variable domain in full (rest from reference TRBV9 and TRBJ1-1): DSGVTQTPKHLITATGQRVTLRCSPRSGDLSVYWYQQSLDQGLQFLIQYYNGEERAKGNILERFSAQQFPDLHSELNLSSLELGDSALYFCASSVTLRTEAFFGQGTRLTVV.

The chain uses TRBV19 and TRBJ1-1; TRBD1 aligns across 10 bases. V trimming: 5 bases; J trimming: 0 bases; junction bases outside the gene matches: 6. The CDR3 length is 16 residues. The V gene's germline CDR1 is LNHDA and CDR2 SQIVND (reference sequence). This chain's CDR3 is CASSPDRGGMNTEAFF. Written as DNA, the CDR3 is TGTGCCAGTAGTCCGGACAGGGGGGGGATGAACACTGAAGCTTTCTTT.

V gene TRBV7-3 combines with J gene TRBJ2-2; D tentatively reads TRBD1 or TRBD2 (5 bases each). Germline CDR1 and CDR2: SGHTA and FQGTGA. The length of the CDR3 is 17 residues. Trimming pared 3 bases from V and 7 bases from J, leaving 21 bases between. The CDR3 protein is CASSFYAPGTIDGELFF. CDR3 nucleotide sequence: TGTGCCAGCAGCTTTTACGCCCCGGGGACGATCGACGGGGAGCTGTTTTTT.

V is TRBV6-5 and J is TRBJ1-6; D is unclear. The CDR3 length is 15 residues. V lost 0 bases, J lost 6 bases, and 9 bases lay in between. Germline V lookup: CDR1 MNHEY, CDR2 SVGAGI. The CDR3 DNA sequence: TGTGCCAGCAGTTACTCCGCAGGCACTAATTCACCCCTCCACTTT. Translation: CASSYSAGTNSPLHF.

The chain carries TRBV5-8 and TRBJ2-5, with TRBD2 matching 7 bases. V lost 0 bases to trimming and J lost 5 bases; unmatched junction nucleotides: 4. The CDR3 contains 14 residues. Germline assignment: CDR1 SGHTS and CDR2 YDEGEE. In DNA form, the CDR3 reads TGTGCCAGCAGCTTGGAGCGGGGTGGGGAGACCCAGTACTTC. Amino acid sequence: CASSLERGGETQYF.

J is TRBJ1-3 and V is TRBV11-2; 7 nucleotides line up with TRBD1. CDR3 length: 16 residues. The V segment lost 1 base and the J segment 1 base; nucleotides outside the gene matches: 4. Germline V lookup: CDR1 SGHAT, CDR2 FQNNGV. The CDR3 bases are TGTGCCAGCAGCTTAGGATCCAGGGGGTCTGGAAACACCATATATTTT. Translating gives CASSLGSRGSGNTIYF.

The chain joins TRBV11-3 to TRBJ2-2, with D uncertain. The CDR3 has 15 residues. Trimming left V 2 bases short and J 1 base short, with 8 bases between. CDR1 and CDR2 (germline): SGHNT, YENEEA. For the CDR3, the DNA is TGTGCCAGCAGCTTATGGGGAAAGAACACCGGGGAGCTGTTTTTT. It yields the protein CASSLWGKNTGELFF.

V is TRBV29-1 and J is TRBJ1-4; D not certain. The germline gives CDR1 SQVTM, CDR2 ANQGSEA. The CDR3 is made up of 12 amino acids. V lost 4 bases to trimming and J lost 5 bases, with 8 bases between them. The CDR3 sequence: CSVARGNEKLFF. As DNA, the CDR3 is TGCAGCGTTGCAAGAGGGAATGAAAAACTGTTTTTT. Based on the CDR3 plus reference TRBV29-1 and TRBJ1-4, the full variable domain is SAVISQKPSRDICQRGTSLTIQCQVDSQVTMMFWYRQQPGQSLTLIATANQGSEATYESGFVIDKFPISRPNLTFSTLTVSNMSPEDSSIYLCSVARGNEKLFFGSGTQLSVL.

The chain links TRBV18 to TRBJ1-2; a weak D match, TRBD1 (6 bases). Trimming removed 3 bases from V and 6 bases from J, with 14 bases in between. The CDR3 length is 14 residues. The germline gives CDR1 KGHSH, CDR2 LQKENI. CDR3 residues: CASSPSTGTDGYTF. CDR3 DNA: TGTGCCAGCTCACCCTCAACAGGGACCGATGGCTACACCTTC.

The CDR3 DNA is TGTGCCAGCAGCTTAGACGGGGGGACATACAATGAGCAGTTCTTC. Translated: CASSLDGGTYNEQFF. The chain carries TRBV11-3 and TRBJ2-1, with a tentative D call TRBD2 (7 bases). Germline V gene data show CDR1 as SGHNT and CDR2 as YENEEA. The CDR3 extends over 15 amino acids. V was shortened by 0 bases and J by 4 bases, with 10 bases between the two germline ends.

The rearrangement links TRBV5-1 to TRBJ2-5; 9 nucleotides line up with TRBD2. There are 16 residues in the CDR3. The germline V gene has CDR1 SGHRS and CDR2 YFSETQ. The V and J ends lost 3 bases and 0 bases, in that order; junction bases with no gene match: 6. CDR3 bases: TGCGCCAGCAGCTCCCAGGTAGCGGGGGACCAAGAGACCCAGTACTTC. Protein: CASSSQVAGDQETQYF.

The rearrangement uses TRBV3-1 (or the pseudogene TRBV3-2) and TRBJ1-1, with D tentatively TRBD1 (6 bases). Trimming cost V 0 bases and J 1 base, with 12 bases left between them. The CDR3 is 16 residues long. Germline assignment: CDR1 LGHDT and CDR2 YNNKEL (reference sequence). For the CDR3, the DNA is TGTGCCAGCAGCCAAGATGATTGGACAGCGAACACTGAAGCTTTCTTT. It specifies CASSQDDWTANTEAFF.

This chain's CDR3 is CASSLSPQDGNSPLHF. The CDR3 nucleotides are TGTGCCAGCAGTTTATCCCCCCAGGATGGAAATTCACCCCTCCACTTT. This rearrangement joins TRBV28 to TRBJ1-6; the D is unclear. V was clipped by 1 base and J by 7 bases, with 14 bases between them. The CDR3 runs 16 residues. The germline V gene has CDR1 MDHEN and CDR2 SYDVKM.

The CDR3: CASSKVGVQGRADEKLFF. The CDR3 DNA reads as TGTGCCAGCAGCAAAGTTGGAGTACAGGGTAGGGCGGATGAAAAACTGTTTTTT. V and J are TRBV21-1 and TRBJ1-4; the D segment call TRBD1 is taken from the table without a DNA check. TRBV21-1 is listed as a pseudogene. The CDR3 covers 18 residues.

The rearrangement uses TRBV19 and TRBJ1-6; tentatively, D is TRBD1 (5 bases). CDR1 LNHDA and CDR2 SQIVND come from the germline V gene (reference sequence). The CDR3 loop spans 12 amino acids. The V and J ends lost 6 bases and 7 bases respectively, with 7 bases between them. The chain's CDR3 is CASSQGNSPLHF. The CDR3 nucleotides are TGTGCCAGTAGCCAGGGAAATTCACCCCTCCACTTT. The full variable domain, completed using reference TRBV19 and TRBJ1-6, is DGGITQSPKYLFRKEGQNVTLSCEQNLNHDAMYWYRQDPGQGLRLIYYSQIVNDFQKGDIAEGYSVSREKKESFPLTVTSAQKNPTAFYLCASSQGNSPLHFGNGTRLTVT.

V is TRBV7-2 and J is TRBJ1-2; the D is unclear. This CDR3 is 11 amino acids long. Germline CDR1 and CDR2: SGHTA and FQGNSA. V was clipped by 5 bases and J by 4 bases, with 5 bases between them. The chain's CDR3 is CASSNLYGYTF. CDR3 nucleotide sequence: TGTGCCAGCAGCAACCTCTATGGCTACACCTTC.

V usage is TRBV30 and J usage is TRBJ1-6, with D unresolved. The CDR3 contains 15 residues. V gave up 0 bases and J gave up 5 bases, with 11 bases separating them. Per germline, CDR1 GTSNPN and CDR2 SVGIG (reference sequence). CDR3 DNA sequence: TGTGCCTGGAGTGTACTGGGCGTCAATAATTCACCCCTCCACTTT. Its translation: CAWSVLGVNNSPLHF.

CDR3 DNA sequence: TGTGCCAGCAGTTCGACAGGGAACTATGGCTACACCTTC. It specifies CASSSTGNYGYTF. The genes are TRBV6-5 and TRBJ1-2; 7 nucleotides align to TRBD1. Trimming removed 4 bases from V and 2 bases from J; junction bases left unmatched: 1. CDR1 and CDR2 (germline): MNHEY, SVGAGI. This CDR3 spans 13 amino acids.

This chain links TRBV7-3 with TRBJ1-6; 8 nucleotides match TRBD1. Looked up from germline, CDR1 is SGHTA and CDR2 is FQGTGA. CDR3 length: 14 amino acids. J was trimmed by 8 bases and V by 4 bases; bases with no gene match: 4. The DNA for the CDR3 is TGTGCCAGCAGCTCGACAGGGGACGATTCACCCCTCCACTTT. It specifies CASSSTGDDSPLHF.

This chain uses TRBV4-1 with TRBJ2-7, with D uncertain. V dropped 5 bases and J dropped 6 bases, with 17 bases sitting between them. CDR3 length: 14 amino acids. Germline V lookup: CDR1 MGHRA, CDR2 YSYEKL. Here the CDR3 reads CASSSTGPAGEQYF. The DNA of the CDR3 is TGCGCCAGCAGCTCGACCGGGCCTGCTGGCGAGCAGTACTTC.

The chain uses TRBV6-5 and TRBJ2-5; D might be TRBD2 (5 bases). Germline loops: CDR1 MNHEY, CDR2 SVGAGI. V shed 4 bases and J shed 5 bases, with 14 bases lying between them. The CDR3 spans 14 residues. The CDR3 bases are TGTGCCAGCAGTTTAAGAGGGTCGTGGGAGACCCAGTACTTC. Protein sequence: CASSLRGSWETQYF.

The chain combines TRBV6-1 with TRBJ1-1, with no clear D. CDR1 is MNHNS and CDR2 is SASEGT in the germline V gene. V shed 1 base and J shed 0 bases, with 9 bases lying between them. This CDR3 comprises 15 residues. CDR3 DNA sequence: TGTGCCAGCAGTGAAGGTGGATCCTTGAACACTGAAGCTTTCTTT. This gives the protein CASSEGGSLNTEAFF.

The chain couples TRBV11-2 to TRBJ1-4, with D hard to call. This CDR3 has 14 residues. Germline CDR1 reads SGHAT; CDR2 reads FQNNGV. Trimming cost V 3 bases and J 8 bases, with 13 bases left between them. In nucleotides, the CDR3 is TGTGCCAGCAGCTTTTTGACGTTCGGGGAAAAACTGTTTTTT. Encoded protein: CASSFLTFGEKLFF.